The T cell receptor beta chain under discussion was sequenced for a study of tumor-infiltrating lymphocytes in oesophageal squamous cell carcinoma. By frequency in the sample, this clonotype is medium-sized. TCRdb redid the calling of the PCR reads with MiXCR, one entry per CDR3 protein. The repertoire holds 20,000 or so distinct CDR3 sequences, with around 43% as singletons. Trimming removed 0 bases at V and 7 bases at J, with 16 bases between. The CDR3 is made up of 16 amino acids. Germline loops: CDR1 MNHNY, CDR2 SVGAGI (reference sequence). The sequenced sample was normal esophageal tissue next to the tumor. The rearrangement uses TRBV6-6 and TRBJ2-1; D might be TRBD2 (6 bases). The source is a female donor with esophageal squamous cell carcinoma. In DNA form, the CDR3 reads TGTGCCAGCAGTTACTCGATGTGGGCAGGGAGGAATGAGCAGTTCTTC. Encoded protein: CASSYSMWAGRNEQFF.